The 6 T cell receptor beta chains given below trace back to one sample, sequenced in a study of T-cell reconstitution after alpha-beta-depleted transplantation in children. The TCRbeta library incorporated unique molecular identifiers. TCRdb reanalysed the PCR reads using MiXCR and keeps one entry per CDR3 protein. In the table there are about 600,000 distinct CDR3 sequences, 23% of which are singletons. Sequencing was performed on PBMCs, mostly from graft donor cells, taken 360 days after TCRalphabeta/CD19-depleted stem cell transplant. The origin of the receptors is a boy less than two years old who had a stem cell transplant for acute myeloid leukemia, so the T cells may come from the graft donor.

V and J are TRBV20-1 and TRBJ1-5; weak D call: TRBD1 (6 bases). With 5 bases removed from V and 4 bases from J, the gap between germline ends came to 12 bases. CDR1 is DFQATT, CDR2 SNEGSKA, per germline (reference sequence). The CDR3 loop spans 13 amino acids. DNA for the CDR3: TGCAGTGCTGGCCTAGGGGGGAATCAGCCCCAGCATTTT. Amino acid sequence: CSAGLGGNQPQHF.

The chain carries TRBV6-4 and TRBJ2-7; tentatively, D is TRBD2 (6 bases). Germline V gene data show CDR1 as MRHNA and CDR2 as SNTAGT. The germline V and J ends were trimmed by 0 bases and 6 bases, with 15 bases remaining between them. The CDR3 is 15 residues long. CDR3 in amino acids: CASSDSGLTLPEQYV. CDR3 bases: TGTGCCAGCAGTGACTCGGGACTTACTTTGCCCGAGCAGTACGTC.

This clonotype was observed at least ten times. J is TRBJ2-3 and V is TRBV11-3; D is perhaps TRBD1 or TRBD2 (5 bases each). Germline values: CDR1 SGHNT, CDR2 YENEEA. Trimming removed 5 bases from V and 0 bases from J, with 12 bases in between. The CDR3 length is 15 residues. Here the CDR3 reads CASSPRRDSTDTQYF. The CDR3 region has the DNA TGTGCCAGCAGCCCTCGTCGGGACAGCACAGATACGCAGTATTTT.

This clonotype was recorded at least ten times. The V gene is TRBV2, the J gene TRBJ2-3; 11 nucleotides agree with TRBD2. This CDR3 has 14 residues. Germline assignment: CDR1 SNHLY and CDR2 FYNNEI. V trimming: 4 bases; J trimming: 4 bases; junction bases outside the gene matches: 1. CDR3 region: CASSGLAGSDTQYF. CDR3 bases: TGTGCCAGCAGTGGACTAGCGGGATCAGATACGCAGTATTTT.

This clonotype has a handful of counts. V is TRBV6-5 and J is TRBJ1-1; D not resolved. Trimming pared 2 bases from V and 7 bases from J, leaving 11 bases between. Germline lookup yields CDR1 MNHEY and CDR2 SVGAGI. The CDR3 is 13 amino acids. Here the CDR3 reads CASSYIDGREAFF. The DNA for the CDR3 is TGTGCCAGCAGTTACATTGATGGCCGTGAAGCTTTCTTT.

This chain connects TRBV6-2 or TRBV6-3 to TRBJ2-5, with 9 bases lining up with TRBD1. The germline CDR1 and CDR2 sequences are MNHEY and SVGEGT. This CDR3 contains 20 residues. The V gene end was trimmed by 4 bases and the J gene end by 5 bases; junction bases not matched to a gene: 23. The CDR3 nucleotides are TGTGCCAGCAGTTCCACACACTGGAGAACCCGGGACAGGGCACGGGAGACCCAGTACTTC. Amino acids: CASSSTHWRTRDRARETQYF.